This T cell receptor (beta chain) comes out of a study of T cells in Graves' hyperthyroidism and ophthalmopathy. The germline gives CDR1 SGHNT, CDR2 YYREEE (reference sequence). The CDR3 extends over 15 amino acids. V trimming: 3 bases; J trimming: 1 base; junction bases outside the gene matches: 2. Points from the study as a whole: The model identified upcoming ophthalmopathy a median approximately six months ahead of onset. Through a model of 13 V-J features, ophthalmopathy was separated from stable hyperthyroidism. Among thyroid clonotypes expanded above 0.001, most also appeared in blood.

This clonotype was recorded at least ten times. Its specificity is not known. Researchers took RNA transcripts and amplified the TCR beta CDR3 regions from them. The TCR CDR3 first-round RT-PCR relied on the HTBI primer set. TCRdb reprocessed the multiplex PCR reads with MiXCR, giving one entry per CDR3 protein. The sample records about 400,000 distinct CDR3 sequences, approximately 15% being singletons. Sequenced input: blood. This TCR came from a woman aged 18-35 years with Graves' hyperthyroidism. The chain is built from TRBV5-4 and TRBJ2-1, with TRBD1 identical over 9 bases. The CDR3 DNA reads TGTGCCAGCAGCTGGGACAGGGATTCCTACAATGAGCAGTTCTTC. It specifies CASSWDRDSYNEQFF.